Described below is a single T cell receptor beta chain sequence and its context. Antigen specificity is unknown. Clones were sequenced by immunoSEQ multiplex PCR, and TCRdb holds only the in-frame ones, with some missing. The sample yields 300,000 to 400,000 clones, 80% to 90% seen once. The donors were members of the validation cohort comprising roughly 130 subjects, separate from the roughly 670-subject first cohort. This specimen comes from a study of cytomegalovirus exposure and HLA in healthy donors. Findings of the study overall: In the approximately 120 validation repertoires, a later analysis found that first-cohort TCR clusters tended to co-occur. In vitro work confirmed that a few CMV-associated chains recognize CMV antigens. For most TCR sequences rarity was the rule, although some public TCRs occurred in many donors.

The TCR was taken from a woman younger than 30 in good health and CMV-seronegative. The sequenced sample consisted of PBMCs.

Here the CDR3 DNA reads TGTGCCAGTAGTATAGCCACAGGGGCCACCTACGAGCAGTACTTC. It codes for CASSIATGATYEQYF. The chain combines TRBV19 with TRBJ2-7, with 7 bases lining up with TRBD1. V lost 1 base to trimming and J lost 2 bases; unmatched junction nucleotides: 5. Germline V CDR1 and CDR2: LNHDA, SQIVND (reference sequence). The CDR3 sequence is 15 residues long.